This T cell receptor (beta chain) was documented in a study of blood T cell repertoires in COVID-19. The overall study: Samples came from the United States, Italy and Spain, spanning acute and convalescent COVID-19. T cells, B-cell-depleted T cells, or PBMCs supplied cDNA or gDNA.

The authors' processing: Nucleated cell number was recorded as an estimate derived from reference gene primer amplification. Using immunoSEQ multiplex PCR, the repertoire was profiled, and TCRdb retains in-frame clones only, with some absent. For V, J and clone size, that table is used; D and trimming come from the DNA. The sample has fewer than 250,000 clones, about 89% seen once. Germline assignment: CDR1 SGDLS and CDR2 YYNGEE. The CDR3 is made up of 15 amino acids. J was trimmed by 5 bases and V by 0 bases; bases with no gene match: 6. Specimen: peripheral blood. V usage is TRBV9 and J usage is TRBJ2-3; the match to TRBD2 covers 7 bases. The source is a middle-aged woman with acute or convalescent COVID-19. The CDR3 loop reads CASSVGLAQRDTQYF. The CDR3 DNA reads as TGTGCCAGCAGCGTAGGACTAGCCCAAAGAGATACGCAGTATTTT.